This record covers a single T cell receptor beta chain. The sample is drawn from a study of cytomegalovirus exposure and HLA in healthy donors. CDR1 is GTSNPN, CDR2 SVGIG, per germline (reference sequence). This CDR3 is built from 14 residues. PCR employed 60 Vbeta and 13 Jbeta primers. The protocol was immunoSEQ multiplex PCR, while the TCRdb copy is restricted to in-frame clones and leaves out a portion. Seen here are around 140,000 clones, roughly 80% observed once, and the top ten hold 2.5% to 3.5%. The sequenced sample consisted of PBMCs. The V call is TRBV30, the J call TRBJ2-5, with TRBD2 matching over 9 bases. The J call is uncertain, as TRBJ2-7 better fits the DNA end. The sequence was collected from a woman in her thirties in good health and CMV-seronegative. The CDR3 DNA is TGTGCCTGGAGGGGTAGCGGGAGTGGGTACGAGCAGTACTTC. This gives the protein CAWRGSGSGYEQYF.